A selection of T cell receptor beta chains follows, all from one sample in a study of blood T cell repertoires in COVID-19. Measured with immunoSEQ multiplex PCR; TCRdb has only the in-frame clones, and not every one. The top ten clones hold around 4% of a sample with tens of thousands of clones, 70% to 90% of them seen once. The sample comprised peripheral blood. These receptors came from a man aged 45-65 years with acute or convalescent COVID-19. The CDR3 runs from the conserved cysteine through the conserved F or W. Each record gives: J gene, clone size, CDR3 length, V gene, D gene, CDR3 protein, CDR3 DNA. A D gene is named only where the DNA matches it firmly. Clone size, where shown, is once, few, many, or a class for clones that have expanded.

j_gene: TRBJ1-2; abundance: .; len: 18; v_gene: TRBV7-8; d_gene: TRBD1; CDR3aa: CASSLGGGTGPRTWSYTF; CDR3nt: TGTGCCAGCAGCTTAGGAGGAGGGACAGGTCCGCGTACTTGGAGCTACACCTTC
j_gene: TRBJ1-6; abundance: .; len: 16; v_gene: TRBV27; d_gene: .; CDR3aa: CASRTGRGSYNSPLHF; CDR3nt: TGTGCCAGCAGGACCGGCAGGGGCTCCTATAATTCACCCCTCCACTTT
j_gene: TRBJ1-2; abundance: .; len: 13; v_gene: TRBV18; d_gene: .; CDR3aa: CASSRAGSYGYTF; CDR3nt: TGTGCCAGCTCACGGGCGGGGTCCTATGGCTACACCTTC
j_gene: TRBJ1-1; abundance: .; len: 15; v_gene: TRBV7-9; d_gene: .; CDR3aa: CASSSSPQPGTEAFF; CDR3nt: TGTGCCAGCAGCTCCAGCCCCCAACCGGGGACTGAAGCTTTCTTT
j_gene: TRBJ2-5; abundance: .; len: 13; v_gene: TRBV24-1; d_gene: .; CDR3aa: CATSLSGLETQYF; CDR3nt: TGTGCCACCAGCCTGTCGGGGTTGGAGACCCAGTACTTC
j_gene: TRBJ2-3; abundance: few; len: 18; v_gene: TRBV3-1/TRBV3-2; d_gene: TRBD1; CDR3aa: CASSQGQGPSYSTDTQYF; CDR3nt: TGTGCCAGCAGCCAAGGACAGGGGCCCTCCTATAGCACAGATACGCAGTATTTT
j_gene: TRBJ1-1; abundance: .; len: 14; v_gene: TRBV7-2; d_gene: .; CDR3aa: CASSPRRGSTEAFF; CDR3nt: TGTGCCAGCAGCCCTCGGCGGGGATCCACTGAAGCTTTCTTT
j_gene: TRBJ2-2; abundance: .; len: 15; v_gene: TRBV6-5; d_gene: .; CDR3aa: CASRQTGHNTGELFF; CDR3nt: TGTGCCAGCAGACAAACGGGACACAACACCGGGGAGCTGTTTTTT
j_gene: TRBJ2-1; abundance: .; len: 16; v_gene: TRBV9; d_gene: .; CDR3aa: CASSVSPGLSYNEQFF; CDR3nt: TGTGCCAGCAGCGTATCGCCGGGACTCTCCTACAATGAGCAGTTCTTC
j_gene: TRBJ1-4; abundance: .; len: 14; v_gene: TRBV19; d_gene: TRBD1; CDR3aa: CASSIYDRGEKLFF; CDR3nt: TGTGCCAGTAGTATCTATGACAGGGGTGAAAAACTGTTTTTT
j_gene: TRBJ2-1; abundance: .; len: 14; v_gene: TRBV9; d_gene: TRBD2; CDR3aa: CASSAGLQDNEQFF; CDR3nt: TGTGCCAGCAGCGCGGGACTACAAGACAATGAGCAGTTCTTC
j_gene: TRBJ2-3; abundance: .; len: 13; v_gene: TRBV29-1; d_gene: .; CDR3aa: CSVDPGGTDTQYF; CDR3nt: TGCAGCGTTGACCCGGGAGGCACAGATACGCAGTATTTT
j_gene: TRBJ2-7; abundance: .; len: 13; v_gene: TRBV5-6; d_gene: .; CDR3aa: CASSPSSSYEQYF; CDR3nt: TGTGCCAGCAGCCCCTCCAGCTCCTACGAGCAGTACTTC
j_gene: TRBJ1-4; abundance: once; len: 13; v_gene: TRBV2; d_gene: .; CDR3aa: CASHTTSNEKLFF; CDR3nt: TGTGCCAGCCATACTACCAGTAATGAAAAACTGTTTTTT
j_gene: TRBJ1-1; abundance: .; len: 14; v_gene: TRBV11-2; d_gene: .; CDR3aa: CASSLGLDSTEAFF; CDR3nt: TGTGCCAGCAGCCTCGGACTGGACTCCACTGAAGCTTTCTTT
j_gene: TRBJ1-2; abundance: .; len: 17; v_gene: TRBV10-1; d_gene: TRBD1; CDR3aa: CASSGETGTGNLYGYTF; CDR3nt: TGCGCCAGCAGTGGAGAAACCGGGACAGGGAACCTCTATGGCTACACCTTC
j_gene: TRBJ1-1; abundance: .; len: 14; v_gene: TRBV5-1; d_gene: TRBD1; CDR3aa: CASKQGNTNTEAFF; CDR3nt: TGCGCCAGCAAACAGGGGAATACGAACACTGAAGCTTTCTTT
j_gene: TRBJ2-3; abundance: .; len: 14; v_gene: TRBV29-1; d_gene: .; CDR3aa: CSVGSVTSTDTQYF; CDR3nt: TGCAGCGTTGGATCCGTAACTAGCACAGATACGCAGTATTTT
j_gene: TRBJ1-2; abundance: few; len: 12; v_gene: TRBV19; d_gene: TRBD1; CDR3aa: CASADRVFGYTF; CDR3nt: TGTGCCAGTGCGGACAGGGTGTTTGGCTACACCTTC
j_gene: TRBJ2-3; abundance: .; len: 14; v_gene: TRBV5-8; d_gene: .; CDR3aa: CASSSTQGTDTQYF; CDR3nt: TGTGCCAGCAGCTCCACGCAGGGTACAGATACGCAGTATTTT
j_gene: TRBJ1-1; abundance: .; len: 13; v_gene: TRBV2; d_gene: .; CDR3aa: CATGGQGLREAFF; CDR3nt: TGTGCCACCGGGGGGCAGGGGCTACGAGAGGCTTTCTTT
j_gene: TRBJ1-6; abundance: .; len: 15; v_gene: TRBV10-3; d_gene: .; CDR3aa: CAISESGTNNSPLHF; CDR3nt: TGTGCCATCAGTGAGTCGGGGACAAACAATTCACCCCTCCACTTT
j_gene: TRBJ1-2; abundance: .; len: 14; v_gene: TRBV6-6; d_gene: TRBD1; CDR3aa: CASSYSPTGVGYTF; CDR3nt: TGTGCCAGCAGTTACAGCCCGACAGGGGTCGGCTACACCTTC
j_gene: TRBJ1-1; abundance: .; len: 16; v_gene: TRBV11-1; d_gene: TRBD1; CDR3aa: CASSPDRGQGNTEAFF; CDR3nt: TGTGCCAGCAGCCCTGACAGGGGGCAAGGGAACACTGAAGCTTTCTTT
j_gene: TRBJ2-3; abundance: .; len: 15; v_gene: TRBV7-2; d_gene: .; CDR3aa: CASSPTSDRADTQYF; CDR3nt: TGTGCCAGCAGCCCTACATCGGATCGGGCAGATACGCAGTATTTT
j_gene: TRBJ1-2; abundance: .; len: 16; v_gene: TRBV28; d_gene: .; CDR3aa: CASTPWEQGAAYGYTF; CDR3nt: TGTGCCAGCACCCCTTGGGAACAGGGCGCTGCCTATGGCTACACCTTC
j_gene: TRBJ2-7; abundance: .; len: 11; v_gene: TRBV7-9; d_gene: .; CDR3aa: CASISIGEQYF; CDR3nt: TGTGCCAGCATCTCGATCGGCGAGCAGTACTTC
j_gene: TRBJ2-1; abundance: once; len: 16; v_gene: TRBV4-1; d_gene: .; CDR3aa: CASSQETTVSYNEQFF; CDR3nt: TGCGCCAGCAGCCAAGAAACGACAGTCTCCTACAATGAGCAGTTCTTC
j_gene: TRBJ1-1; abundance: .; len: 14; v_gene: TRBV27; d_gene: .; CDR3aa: CASSSPGTTLEAFF; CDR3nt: TGTGCCAGCAGTTCCCCCGGGACAACCCTTGAAGCTTTCTTT
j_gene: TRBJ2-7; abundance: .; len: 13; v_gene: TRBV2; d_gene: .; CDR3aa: CASKEFGNYEQYF; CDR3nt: TGTGCCAGCAAGGAGTTTGGAAACTACGAGCAGTACTTC
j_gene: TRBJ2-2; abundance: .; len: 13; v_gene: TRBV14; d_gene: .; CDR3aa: CASSQARSGELFF; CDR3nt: TGTGCCAGCAGCCAAGCGAGGTCCGGGGAGCTGTTTTTT
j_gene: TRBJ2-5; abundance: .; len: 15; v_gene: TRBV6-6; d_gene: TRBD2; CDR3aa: CASSPGRGMEETQYF; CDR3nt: TGTGCCAGCAGCCCCGGGAGGGGCATGGAAGAGACCCAGTACTTC
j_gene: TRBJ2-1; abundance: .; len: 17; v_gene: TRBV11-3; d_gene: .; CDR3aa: CASSPHRVRNSYNEQFF; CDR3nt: TGTGCCAGCAGCCCCCACAGGGTTCGAAACTCCTACAATGAGCAGTTCTTC
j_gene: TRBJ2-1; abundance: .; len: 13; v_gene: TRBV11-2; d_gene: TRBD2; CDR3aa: CASSAGVYNEQFF; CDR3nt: TGTGCCAGCAGCGCGGGGGTATACAATGAGCAGTTCTTC
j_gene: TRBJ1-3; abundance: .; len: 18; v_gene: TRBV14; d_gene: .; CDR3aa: CASSQEYRGPDSGNTIYF; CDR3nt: TGTGCCAGCAGCCAAGAGTATAGGGGCCCCGATTCTGGAAACACCATATATTTT
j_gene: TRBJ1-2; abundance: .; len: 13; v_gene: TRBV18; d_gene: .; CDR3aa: CASSPDETRGYTF; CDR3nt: TGTGCCAGCTCACCGGATGAGACACGCGGCTACACCTTC
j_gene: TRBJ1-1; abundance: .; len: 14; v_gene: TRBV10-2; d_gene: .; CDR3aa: CASSAPGWGTEAFF; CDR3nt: TGCGCCAGCAGTGCCCCAGGGTGGGGCACTGAAGCTTTCTTT